This is a list of T cell receptor beta chains from one sample in a study of identical twins. MiXCR, applied by TCRdb to the 5' RACE reads, yields one record per CDR3 protein. This sample yields some 500,000 distinct CDR3 sequences, of which about 20% are seen a single time; roughly 0.91% belongs to the top ten. This sample was also put to use in a study of T cells expressing NK-cell markers.

The sample taken for sequencing was CD4+ T cells sorted from blood. The receptors come from a woman aged 18-30 years in good health. CDR3s include the opening cysteine and the closing phenylalanine or tryptophan. Each record gives: V gene, D gene, clone size, J gene, CDR3 DNA, CDR3 protein. D genes are given only for firm matches. Clone sizes are given selectively: once, few, many, or a class where the clone is expanded.

V gene: TRBV15; D gene: .; clone size: many; J gene: TRBJ2-1; CDR3 DNA: TGTGCCACCAGCAGAGATAGAACTACACTCGAGTTCTTC; CDR3 protein: CATSRDRTTLEFF
V gene: TRBV5-4; D gene: TRBD1; clone size: .; J gene: TRBJ2-2; CDR3 DNA: TGTGCCAGCCATGACAGGGGACGAACCGGGGAGCTGTTTTTT; CDR3 protein: CASHDRGRTGELFF
V gene: TRBV20-1; D gene: .; clone size: .; J gene: TRBJ2-3; CDR3 DNA: TGCAGTGCCACTAAATATTATCCACGGGCTGAAATAGATACGCAGTATTTT; CDR3 protein: CSATKYYPRAEIDTQYF
V gene: TRBV27; D gene: .; clone size: .; J gene: TRBJ2-3; CDR3 DNA: TGTGCCAGCAGGGATAGAAGGGGTGCAGATACGCAGTATTTT; CDR3 protein: CASRDRRGADTQYF
V gene: TRBV20-1; D gene: TRBD2; clone size: many; J gene: TRBJ2-7; CDR3 DNA: TGCAGTGCTAGCTCGGGACTAGCCCAATACGAGCAGTACTTC; CDR3 protein: CSASSGLAQYEQYF
V gene: TRBV27; D gene: .; clone size: many; J gene: TRBJ2-7; CDR3 DNA: TGTGCCAGCAGTTTATCTCGCTCGTACGAGCAGTACTTC; CDR3 protein: CASSLSRSYEQYF
V gene: TRBV20-1; D gene: .; clone size: few; J gene: TRBJ1-2; CDR3 DNA: TGCAGTGCTAGAGATCCGGGAAGCTACACCTTC; CDR3 protein: CSARDPGSYTF
V gene: TRBV12-3/TRBV12-4; D gene: .; clone size: few; J gene: TRBJ2-1; CDR3 DNA: TGTGCCAGCAGCTTAACTCCCCGCTCCTACAATGAGCAGTTCTTC; CDR3 protein: CASSLTPRSYNEQFF
V gene: TRBV27; D gene: .; clone size: few; J gene: TRBJ1-2; CDR3 DNA: TGTGCCAGCAGTTTAGGGCAGGGGACAAGGTATGGCTACACCTTC; CDR3 protein: CASSLGQGTRYGYTF
V gene: TRBV4-1; D gene: TRBD2; clone size: .; J gene: TRBJ2-3; CDR3 DNA: TGCGCCAGCAGCCGAGGTCGTTTGAGCGGGGTACCAGATACGCAGTATTTT; CDR3 protein: CASSRGRLSGVPDTQYF
V gene: TRBV7-2; D gene: TRBD1; clone size: few; J gene: TRBJ1-1; CDR3 DNA: TGTGCCAGCAGCTTCGGGACAGTTGGGGGCACTGAAGCTTTCTTT; CDR3 protein: CASSFGTVGGTEAFF
V gene: TRBV9; D gene: .; clone size: many; J gene: TRBJ1-1; CDR3 DNA: TGTGCCAGCAGCGTAGGGACTCAGAACACTGAAGCTTTCTTT; CDR3 protein: CASSVGTQNTEAFF
V gene: TRBV10-3; D gene: TRBD1; clone size: .; J gene: TRBJ1-2; CDR3 DNA: TGTGCCATCAGTGGGACAGGGGGCGACCTATTCTATGGCTACACCTTC; CDR3 protein: CAISGTGGDLFYGYTF
V gene: TRBV6-1; D gene: TRBD2; clone size: .; J gene: TRBJ2-1; CDR3 DNA: TGTGCCAGCAGGACTAGCGGGAGCCACAATGAGCAGTTCTTC; CDR3 protein: CASRTSGSHNEQFF
V gene: TRBV12-2; D gene: .; clone size: once; J gene: TRBJ2-1; CDR3 DNA: .; CDR3 protein: CASRLVGSGTIGGNEQFF
V gene: TRBV3-1; D gene: .; clone size: .; J gene: TRBJ2-1; CDR3 DNA: TGTGCCAGCAGCCAAGTGCGACATGAGCAGTTCTTC; CDR3 protein: CASSQVRHEQFF
V gene: TRBV20-1; D gene: TRBD2; clone size: many; J gene: TRBJ2-3; CDR3 DNA: TGCAGTGCTACGACTAGCGGGAACACAGATACGCAGTATTTT; CDR3 protein: CSATTSGNTDTQYF
V gene: TRBV7-2; D gene: TRBD2; clone size: .; J gene: TRBJ2-1; CDR3 DNA: TGTGCCAGCAGCTTCTGGACTAGCAATGAGCAGTTCTTC; CDR3 protein: CASSFWTSNEQFF
V gene: TRBV5-5; D gene: TRBD1; clone size: few; J gene: TRBJ1-2; CDR3 DNA: TGTGCCAGCAGCTTGGGACAGGGACGAGGAGGCTACACCTTC; CDR3 protein: CASSLGQGRGGYTF
V gene: TRBV7-2; D gene: TRBD1; clone size: few; J gene: TRBJ1-1; CDR3 DNA: TGTGCCAGCAGCCGGGACAGGTTTGAAGCTTTCTTT; CDR3 protein: CASSRDRFEAFF
V gene: TRBV6-1; D gene: .; clone size: few; J gene: TRBJ1-2; CDR3 DNA: TGTGCCAGCAGCGCCGGGGCCTACAGTCTCTATGGCTACACCTTC; CDR3 protein: CASSAGAYSLYGYTF
V gene: TRBV6-5; D gene: .; clone size: .; J gene: TRBJ2-7; CDR3 DNA: TGTGCCAGCAGTTACAGGGGAGCAAGGCCCTACGAGCAGTACTTC; CDR3 protein: CASSYRGARPYEQYF
V gene: TRBV24-1; D gene: .; clone size: few; J gene: TRBJ2-5; CDR3 DNA: TGTGCCACCAGTGCCTCGGGACACGATGAAGAGACCCAGTACTTC; CDR3 protein: CATSASGHDEETQYF
V gene: TRBV25-1; D gene: .; clone size: few; J gene: TRBJ2-7; CDR3 DNA: TGTGCCAGCAGTATAGGGTCCTACGAGCAGTACTTC; CDR3 protein: CASSIGSYEQYF
V gene: TRBV3-1; D gene: .; clone size: few; J gene: TRBJ2-2; CDR3 DNA: TGTGCCAGCAGCCAAGATCTAACCAGGGAGCTGTTTTTT; CDR3 protein: CASSQDLTRELFF
V gene: TRBV9; D gene: .; clone size: .; J gene: TRBJ2-5; CDR3 DNA: TGTGCCAGCAGCGGAAGGCCAGAAGAGACCCAGTACTTC; CDR3 protein: CASSGRPEETQYF
V gene: TRBV18; D gene: .; clone size: .; J gene: TRBJ2-1; CDR3 DNA: TGTGCCAGCTCACCACGGTTGACCGACTCCTACAATGAGCAGTTCTTC; CDR3 protein: CASSPRLTDSYNEQFF
V gene: TRBV12-3/TRBV12-4; D gene: .; clone size: few; J gene: TRBJ2-6; CDR3 DNA: TGTGCCAGCAGGGCTAGCACCGGGGCCAACGTCCTGACTTTC; CDR3 protein: CASRASTGANVLTF
V gene: TRBV20-1; D gene: .; clone size: .; J gene: TRBJ1-3; CDR3 DNA: TGCAGTGTGCAGATCTCTGGAAACACCATATATTTT; CDR3 protein: CSVQISGNTIYF
V gene: TRBV10-3; D gene: .; clone size: .; J gene: TRBJ2-6; CDR3 DNA: TGTGCCATCAACGGAGCTGGGGCCAACGTCCTGACTTTC; CDR3 protein: CAINGAGANVLTF
V gene: TRBV6-5; D gene: .; clone size: many; J gene: TRBJ1-2; CDR3 DNA: TGTGCCAGCAGTTACGGGAATGGCTACACCTTC; CDR3 protein: CASSYGNGYTF
V gene: TRBV7-3; D gene: .; clone size: .; J gene: TRBJ1-1; CDR3 DNA: TGTGCCAGCAGCCCCGGAATTGGCGGCACTGAAGCTTTCTTT; CDR3 protein: CASSPGIGGTEAFF
V gene: TRBV21-1; D gene: .; clone size: once; J gene: TRBJ2-1; CDR3 DNA: TGTGCCAGCAGCAAAGATGAGCGGGAGAAGTACAATGAGCAGTTCTTC; CDR3 protein: CASSKDEREKYNEQFF
V gene: TRBV20-1; D gene: TRBD2; clone size: medium-sized; J gene: TRBJ2-1; CDR3 DNA: TGCAGTGCTAGAGATCAACTAGCGCCATACAATGAGCAGTTCTTC; CDR3 protein: CSARDQLAPYNEQFF
V gene: TRBV6-5; D gene: .; clone size: few; J gene: TRBJ2-2; CDR3 DNA: TGTGCCAGCAGTTATAGTTATCGGGGCACCGGGGAGCTGTTTTTT; CDR3 protein: CASSYSYRGTGELFF
V gene: TRBV20-1; D gene: .; clone size: few; J gene: TRBJ2-4; CDR3 DNA: TGCAGTGCTAGGATACTTGAGGGGAGCAACATTCAGTACTTC; CDR3 protein: CSARILEGSNIQYF
V gene: TRBV20-1; D gene: TRBD1; clone size: .; J gene: TRBJ2-1; CDR3 DNA: TGCAGTGCCACCCGGGACAGGGCCAACAATGAGCAGTTCTTC; CDR3 protein: CSATRDRANNEQFF
V gene: TRBV5-6; D gene: .; clone size: few; J gene: TRBJ2-5; CDR3 DNA: TGTGCCAGCAGCTATCCCAGGGCCCAAGAGACCCAGTACTTC; CDR3 protein: CASSYPRAQETQYF
V gene: TRBV20-1; D gene: .; clone size: .; J gene: TRBJ2-3; CDR3 DNA: TGCAGTGCCTCTACTGGCGGAACCACAGATACGCAGTATTTT; CDR3 protein: CSASTGGTTDTQYF
V gene: TRBV7-6; D gene: .; clone size: .; J gene: TRBJ1-5; CDR3 DNA: TGTGCCAGCAGCCCACAGGGTTATCAGCCCCAGCATTTT; CDR3 protein: CASSPQGYQPQHF
V gene: TRBV19; D gene: TRBD1; clone size: few; J gene: TRBJ1-1; CDR3 DNA: TGTGCCAGTAGTATAGCCGGGACAGGGCCCACTGAAGCTTTCTTT; CDR3 protein: CASSIAGTGPTEAFF
V gene: TRBV3-1; D gene: .; clone size: few; J gene: TRBJ1-3; CDR3 DNA: TGTGCCAGCAGCCAAGGACGCGGAAACACCATATATTTT; CDR3 protein: CASSQGRGNTIYF
V gene: TRBV4-2; D gene: .; clone size: many; J gene: TRBJ1-1; CDR3 DNA: TGTGCCAGCAGCCCCTCGGGCGGGGGTGACACTGAAGCTTTCTTT; CDR3 protein: CASSPSGGGDTEAFF
V gene: TRBV11-2; D gene: .; clone size: .; J gene: TRBJ1-1; CDR3 DNA: TGTGCCACTTCCCGGGGAGTTAACACTGAAGCTTTCTTT; CDR3 protein: CATSRGVNTEAFF
V gene: TRBV7-9; D gene: TRBD1; clone size: .; J gene: TRBJ2-7; CDR3 DNA: TGTGCCAGCAGCTTAGCGGACAGGCGCTACGAGCAGTACTTC; CDR3 protein: CASSLADRRYEQYF
V gene: TRBV3-1; D gene: TRBD1; clone size: many; J gene: TRBJ2-7; CDR3 DNA: TGTGCCAGCAGCCAAGGAGGACAGGGAGGAAGGTACTTC; CDR3 protein: CASSQGGQGGRYF
V gene: TRBV9; D gene: TRBD2; clone size: .; J gene: TRBJ2-7; CDR3 DNA: TGTGCCAGCAGCGTGGCCTCCGGGACTAGCGGGAGGTACAACGAGCAGTACTTC; CDR3 protein: CASSVASGTSGRYNEQYF
V gene: TRBV10-3; D gene: .; clone size: few; J gene: TRBJ2-5; CDR3 DNA: TGTGCCATCAGTGAGTCCCGCGGGGGCCCTCTGGAGACCCAGTACTTC; CDR3 protein: CAISESRGGPLETQYF
V gene: TRBV20-1; D gene: .; clone size: many; J gene: TRBJ2-7; CDR3 DNA: TGCAGTGCTAGAGGCGGGCAATACGAGCAGTACTTC; CDR3 protein: CSARGGQYEQYF
V gene: TRBV7-9; D gene: TRBD1; clone size: .; J gene: TRBJ2-3; CDR3 DNA: TGTGCCAGCAGCTCTGGGGAAGGGGGCAAAGATACGCAGTATTTT; CDR3 protein: CASSSGEGGKDTQYF
V gene: TRBV12-3/TRBV12-4; D gene: .; clone size: .; J gene: TRBJ2-7; CDR3 DNA: TGTGCCAGCCCCAGCAGGGTGATACCTCAATGCTACGAGCAGTACTTC; CDR3 protein: CASPSRVIPQCYEQYF
V gene: TRBV24-1; D gene: TRBD2; clone size: .; J gene: TRBJ2-2; CDR3 DNA: TGTGCCACCAGTGACACGACTAGCGGGACCGGGGAGCTGTTTTTT; CDR3 protein: CATSDTTSGTGELFF